The 2 T cell receptor beta chains below all came from one sample that was sequenced in a study of cytomegalovirus exposure and HLA in healthy donors. Primers for the PCR totalled 60 Vbeta and 13 Jbeta. Measured with immunoSEQ multiplex PCR; TCRdb has only the in-frame clones, and not every one. The sample holds about 93,000 clones, 78% seen once. Sequenced input: PBMCs. The receptor source for this set is a woman between 40 and 55 years old in good health and CMV-seronegative.

There are a few counts of this clone. The chain employs TRBV7-2 and TRBJ2-7; 12 bases map to TRBD2. This CDR3 region has 14 residues. Unmatched junction bases numbered 2, after V lost 4 bases and J lost 4 bases. The V gene's germline CDR1 is SGHTA and CDR2 FQGNSA. The CDR3 DNA sequence: TGTGCCAGCAGCTCTAGCGGGAGGGGATACGAGCAGTACTTC. Translated, it gives CASSSSGRGYEQYF.

J is TRBJ2-1 and V is TRBV10-2; perhaps TRBD2 as D (5 bases). The germline CDR1 and CDR2 sequences are WSHSY and SAAADI. This CDR3 spans 13 amino acids. V was cut by 7 bases and J by 7 bases, with 14 bases left in between. The CDR3 spells CASNLGPGNEQFF. The CDR3 bases are TGCGCCAGCAACCTAGGTCCGGGGAATGAGCAGTTCTTC.